The rows below give T cell receptor beta chains drawn from one sample of a study of shared clonotypes between healthy human individuals. The repertoire was sequenced with immunoSEQ multiplex PCR; TCRdb's copy has only in-frame clones and lacks some. The sample carries 1,100,000 or so clones, around 78% recorded once. The sample was memory CD4+ T cells from PBMCs. Receptors were obtained from a man between 18 and 35 years old in good health. Some clones in this sample may be carry-over from other donors' samples. The CDR3 runs from the conserved cysteine through the conserved F or W. Fields, in order: CDR3 length, V gene, D gene, clone size, J gene, CDR3 DNA, CDR3 protein. The D gene is left open where the match is weak. The size of a clone is reported for some rows only, either as once, few or many, or as a class for expanded clones.

cdr3_length: 15; v_call: TRBV28; d_call: TRBD2; clone_size: -; j_call: TRBJ2-4; cdr3_nt: TGTGCCAGCAGTCCCCTGGGACTAGCGGAGAACATTCAGTACTTC; cdr3_aa: CASSPLGLAENIQYF
cdr3_length: 16; v_call: TRBV18; d_call: TRBD2; clone_size: -; j_call: TRBJ2-3; cdr3_nt: TGTGCCAGCTCCCCCCGGGAGGGCAGGGGCACAGATACGCAGTATTTT; cdr3_aa: CASSPREGRGTDTQYF
cdr3_length: 13; v_call: TRBV10-3; d_call: -; clone_size: -; j_call: TRBJ2-5; cdr3_nt: TGTGCCATCTCGGAGGGTGAGGCGTGGACCCAGTACTTC; cdr3_aa: CAISEGEAWTQYF
cdr3_length: 15; v_call: TRBV7-2; d_call: -; clone_size: -; j_call: TRBJ1-5; cdr3_nt: TGTGCCAGCAGCTTAGGTCAGGCTCTCAATCAGCCCCAGCATTTT; cdr3_aa: CASSLGQALNQPQHF
cdr3_length: 13; v_call: TRBV2; d_call: -; clone_size: -; j_call: TRBJ1-1; cdr3_nt: TGTGCCAGCAGTGAGCAGGGTGGCACTGAAGCTTTCTTT; cdr3_aa: CASSEQGGTEAFF
cdr3_length: 15; v_call: TRBV28; d_call: -; clone_size: many; j_call: TRBJ1-2; cdr3_nt: TGTGCCAGCAGATCGCAAGGATACCCTAACTATGGCTACACCTTC; cdr3_aa: CASRSQGYPNYGYTF
cdr3_length: 14; v_call: TRBV11-2; d_call: TRBD1; clone_size: few; j_call: TRBJ2-7; cdr3_nt: TGTGCCAGCAGCTCAACGGGACAGGCGATCGAGCAGTACTTC; cdr3_aa: CASSSTGQAIEQYF
cdr3_length: 15; v_call: TRBV6-5; d_call: -; clone_size: -; j_call: TRBJ2-6; cdr3_nt: TGTGCCAGCAGAACCTCCAGGGCTGGGGCCAACGTCCTGACTTTC; cdr3_aa: CASRTSRAGANVLTF
cdr3_length: 15; v_call: TRBV6-6; d_call: -; clone_size: once; j_call: TRBJ2-1; cdr3_nt: TGTGCCAGCAGGCCAACCGGGACGGAGGGGAATGAGCAGTTCTTC; cdr3_aa: CASRPTGTEGNEQFF
cdr3_length: 16; v_call: TRBV10-3; d_call: TRBD1; clone_size: -; j_call: TRBJ2-1; cdr3_nt: TGTGCCATCAGTCATTCCGGGACAGGGGATTACAATGAGCAGTTCTTC; cdr3_aa: CAISHSGTGDYNEQFF
cdr3_length: 13; v_call: TRBV7-2; d_call: -; clone_size: -; j_call: TRBJ1-2; cdr3_nt: TGTGCCAGCAGCTTAGGACAGAACTATGGCTACACCTTC; cdr3_aa: CASSLGQNYGYTF
cdr3_length: 14; v_call: TRBV5-1; d_call: -; clone_size: -; j_call: TRBJ2-1; cdr3_nt: TGCGCCAGCAGCTTTGGTAGCCGATACAATGAGCAGTTCTTC; cdr3_aa: CASSFGSRYNEQFF
cdr3_length: 15; v_call: TRBV7-9; d_call: TRBD1; clone_size: -; j_call: TRBJ1-5; cdr3_nt: TGTGCCAGCAGCAGTTTCCAGGGGGCAGGACAGCCCCAGCATTTT; cdr3_aa: CASSSFQGAGQPQHF
cdr3_length: 12; v_call: TRBV7-8; d_call: -; clone_size: once; j_call: TRBJ1-2; cdr3_nt: TGTGCCAGCAGCTTAAAAGGGAATGGCTACACCTTC; cdr3_aa: CASSLKGNGYTF
cdr3_length: 14; v_call: TRBV6-5; d_call: TRBD2; clone_size: few; j_call: TRBJ2-1; cdr3_nt: TGTGCCAGCACTGCCCCGGGCGGGAGCTTTGAGCAGTTCTTC; cdr3_aa: CASTAPGGSFEQFF
cdr3_length: 16; v_call: TRBV28; d_call: -; clone_size: -; j_call: TRBJ1-3; cdr3_nt: TGTGCCAGCAGTATGCCTGGACTGACCTCTGGAAACACCATATATTTT; cdr3_aa: CASSMPGLTSGNTIYF
cdr3_length: 15; v_call: TRBV9; d_call: TRBD2; clone_size: -; j_call: TRBJ2-7; cdr3_nt: TGTGCCAGCAGTCCAACCGGGACTAGCTTCTACGAGCAGTACTTC; cdr3_aa: CASSPTGTSFYEQYF
cdr3_length: 16; v_call: TRBV28; d_call: -; clone_size: few; j_call: TRBJ2-3; cdr3_nt: TGTGCCAGCAGTTTATACCCGGGACACACCACAGATACGCAGTATTTT; cdr3_aa: CASSLYPGHTTDTQYF
cdr3_length: 15; v_call: TRBV6-1; d_call: -; clone_size: -; j_call: TRBJ1-1; cdr3_nt: TGTGCCAGCAGCCGCCGACAGGTAATGAACACTGAAGCTTTCTTT; cdr3_aa: CASSRRQVMNTEAFF
cdr3_length: 14; v_call: TRBV4-3; d_call: -; clone_size: -; j_call: TRBJ1-1; cdr3_nt: TGCGCCAGCAGCCAAGATCTGGGGGCGCGGGAAGCTTTCTTT; cdr3_aa: CASSQDLGAREAFF